Each of the 17 T cell receptor beta chains below was sequenced from the same sample in a study of blood T cell repertoires in COVID-19. Sequencing used immunoSEQ multiplex PCR; TCRdb keeps in-frame clones, though not all of them. The sample lists 650,000 to 800,000 clones, 70% to 90% occurring once. Material for sequencing was peripheral blood. The receptors derive from a woman aged 18-30 years with acute or convalescent COVID-19.

The V call is TRBV6-6, the J call TRBJ2-7; tentatively, D is TRBD2 (6 bases). The CDR3 sequence is 15 residues long. Germline V CDR1 and CDR2: MNHNY, SVGAGI (reference sequence). V was shortened by 7 bases and J by 4 bases, with 20 bases between the two germline ends. The CDR3: CASTPSGEPVYEQYF. CDR3 DNA: TGTGCCAGCACCCCGTCGGGGGAGCCAGTATACGAGCAGTACTTC.

V and J are TRBV7-2 and TRBJ2-1, with D hard to call. V was pared by 5 bases and J by 9 bases, with 8 bases between. CDR1 is SGHTA, CDR2 FQGNSA, per germline. The CDR3 is made up of 11 amino acids. The CDR3 loop is CASSRAFEQFF. The CDR3 DNA follows: TGTGCCAGCAGCCGAGCGTTTGAGCAGTTCTTC.

The gene calls are TRBV28 and TRBJ2-4; 7 nucleotides line up with TRBD2. Germline CDR1 MDHEN, CDR2 SYDVKM. CDR3 length: 16 amino acids. The J segment lost 1 base and the V segment lost 1 base, leaving 4 bases of the junction unmatched. In nucleotides, the CDR3 is TGTGCCAGCAGTTTATTGGGAGGGTATGCCAAAAACATTCAGTACTTC. This encodes CASSLLGGYAKNIQYF. Full variable domain (outside the CDR3, taken from reference TRBV28 and TRBJ2-4): DVKVTQSSRYLVKRTGEKVFLECVQDMDHENMFWYRQDPGLGLRLIYFSYDVKMKEKGDIPEGYSVSREKKERFSLILESASTNQTSMYLCASSLLGGYAKNIQYFGAGTRLSVL.

Written as DNA, the CDR3 is TGTGCCAGCTCACCACCGGGAGTCGGGGGGCTGAACACCTTC. It codes for CASSPPGVGGLNTF. The chain uses TRBV18 and TRBJ1-2; the D gene is possibly TRBD1 (6 bases). From germline, CDR1 is KGHSH and CDR2 LQKENI. V was shortened by 0 bases and J by 12 bases, with 17 bases between the two germline ends. This CDR3 comprises 14 residues.

The chain employs TRBV9 and TRBJ2-7, with 7 positions matching TRBD1. The CDR3 is 18 residues long. Per germline, CDR1 SGDLS and CDR2 YYNGEE. Unmatched junction bases numbered 18, after V lost 0 bases and J lost 6 bases. Written as DNA, the CDR3 is TGTGCCAGCAGCGTAGATCGATACGAGGGGGCGTCGTATGGCGAGCAGTACTTC. It encodes CASSVDRYEGASYGEQYF. Together with reference TRBV9 and TRBJ2-7, the CDR3 gives the full variable domain: DSGVTQTPKHLITATGQRVTLRCSPRSGDLSVYWYQQSLDQGLQFLIQYYNGEERAKGNILERFSAQQFPDLHSELNLSSLELGDSALYFCASSVDRYEGASYGEQYFGPGTRLTVT.

In its sample, this clone was seen once. J is TRBJ2-7 and V is TRBV19; the D gene is possibly TRBD1 (6 bases). Trimming removed 4 bases from V and 3 bases from J, with 16 bases in between. The CDR3 totals 15 residues. CDR1 and CDR2 from the germline V gene are LNHDA and SQIVND (reference sequence). In nucleotides, the CDR3 is TGTGCCAGTAGTACCCAATTCCGGACAGTCTACGAGCAGTACTTC. It codes for CASSTQFRTVYEQYF.

The chain couples TRBV2 to TRBJ2-7; TRBD2 agrees at 11 bases. This CDR3 is built from 13 residues. Germline CDR1 and CDR2: SNHLY and FYNNEI. V gave up 7 bases and J gave up 7 bases; unmatched junction bases: 6. In nucleotides, the CDR3 is TGTGCCAGCATCGCGGCTAGCGGGGGGGAGCAGTACTTC. It is translated as CASIAASGGEQYF.

The V call is TRBV3-1 (or the pseudogene TRBV3-2), the J call TRBJ1-4; D possibly corresponds to TRBD1 (6 bases). Per germline, CDR1 LGHDT and CDR2 YNNKEL (reference sequence). Trimming pared 1 base from V and 3 bases from J, leaving 12 bases between. CDR3 length: 16 residues. Written as DNA, the CDR3 is TGTGCCAGCAGCCAAGGAGAGGGGGTTGCTAATGAAAAACTGTTTTTT. This translates into CASSQGEGVANEKLFF.

V usage is TRBV14 and J usage is TRBJ1-1; 8 nucleotides line up with TRBD1. The CDR3 totals 16 residues. The germline gives CDR1 SGHDN, CDR2 FVKESK. V trimming: 2 bases; J trimming: 3 bases; junction bases outside the gene matches: 8. The CDR3 is CASSQPPRGQDTEAFF. The CDR3 coding sequence is TGTGCCAGCAGCCAACCCCCCAGGGGGCAGGACACTGAAGCTTTCTTT.

CDR3 loop: CASSDATDTQYF. DNA of the CDR3: TGTGCCAGCAGCGATGCGACAGATACGCAGTATTTT. V is TRBV5-4 and J is TRBJ2-3; no clear D. Trimming shortened V by 4 bases and J by 3 bases, and 6 bases separated the two germline ends. CDR3 length: 12 residues. Germline V lookup: CDR1 SGHNT, CDR2 YYREEE (reference sequence).

This clone occurred a few times. The chain couples TRBV28 to TRBJ1-2; no clear D. V shed 6 bases and J shed 4 bases, with 15 bases lying between them. CDR1 and CDR2 (germline): MDHEN, SYDVKM. This CDR3 has 14 amino acids. This CDR3 is CASRIPGVRYGYTF. The CDR3 bases are TGTGCCAGCAGAATCCCAGGTGTCCGCTATGGCTACACCTTC.

The chain couples TRBV5-1 to TRBJ2-5; perhaps TRBD2 as D (7 bases). V shed 2 bases and J shed 5 bases, with 10 bases lying between them. The length of the CDR3 is 13 residues. Germline lookup yields CDR1 SGHRS and CDR2 YFSETQ. CDR3 protein: CASSLRGGETQYF. DNA for the CDR3: TGCGCCAGCAGCTTAAGGGGGGGCGAGACCCAGTACTTC.

J is TRBJ1-5 and V is TRBV30; the D is unclear. CDR1 is GTSNPN and CDR2 is SVGIG in the germline V gene (reference sequence). The V and J ends lost 0 bases and 0 bases respectively, with 3 bases between them. The CDR3 is 13 residues long. The CDR3 DNA reads as TGTGCCTGGAGTGTCAATAGCAATCAGCCCCAGCATTTT. Its translation is CAWSVNSNQPQHF.

The V call is TRBV19, the J call TRBJ2-7; D possibly corresponds to TRBD1 (5 bases). The CDR3 length is 15 residues. CDR1 and CDR2 from the germline V gene are LNHDA and SQIVND (reference sequence). Trimming pared 5 bases from V and 0 bases from J, leaving 14 bases between. As DNA, the CDR3 is TGTGCCAGTAGTCTGCAGGGATACACCTCCTACGAGCAGTACTTC. Amino acids: CASSLQGYTSYEQYF.

This clone showed up just once. CDR3 loop: CASSPRGNTGELFF. The CDR3 nucleotides are TGTGCCAGCTCACCTCGAGGCAACACCGGGGAGCTGTTTTTT. The rearrangement uses TRBV18 and TRBJ2-2, with D uncertain. This CDR3 has 14 residues. The ends were cut back, 3 bases at V and 2 bases at J, with 7 bases in the middle. Germline V lookup: CDR1 KGHSH, CDR2 LQKENI. Drawing the rest from reference TRBV18 and TRBJ2-2, the complete variable domain is NAGVMQNPRHLVRRRGQEARLRCSPMKGHSHVYWYRQLPEEGLKFMVYLQKENIIDESGMPKERFSAEFPKEGPSILRIQQVVRGDSAAYFCASSPRGNTGELFFGEGSRLTVL.

J is TRBJ2-3 and V is TRBV3-1 (or the pseudogene TRBV3-2); TRBD2 aligns across 10 bases. Looked up from germline, CDR1 is LGHDT and CDR2 is YNNKEL (reference sequence). J was trimmed by 1 base and V by 0 bases; bases with no gene match: 4. The CDR3 runs 17 residues. The DNA of the CDR3 is TGTGCCAGCAGCCAAGAGAAGCGGGGGGGGCGCACAGATACGCAGTATTTT. It specifies CASSQEKRGGRTDTQYF.

This chain connects TRBV21-1 to TRBJ1-5. TRBV21-1 is reported as a pseudogene. The length of the CDR3 is 21 residues. CDR3 loop: CASRNGRGLEDTSYSNQPQHF. CDR3 sequence (DNA): TGTGCCAGCAGAAACGGACGGGGTTTGGAGGATACCTCCTATAGCAATCAGCCCCAGCATTTT.